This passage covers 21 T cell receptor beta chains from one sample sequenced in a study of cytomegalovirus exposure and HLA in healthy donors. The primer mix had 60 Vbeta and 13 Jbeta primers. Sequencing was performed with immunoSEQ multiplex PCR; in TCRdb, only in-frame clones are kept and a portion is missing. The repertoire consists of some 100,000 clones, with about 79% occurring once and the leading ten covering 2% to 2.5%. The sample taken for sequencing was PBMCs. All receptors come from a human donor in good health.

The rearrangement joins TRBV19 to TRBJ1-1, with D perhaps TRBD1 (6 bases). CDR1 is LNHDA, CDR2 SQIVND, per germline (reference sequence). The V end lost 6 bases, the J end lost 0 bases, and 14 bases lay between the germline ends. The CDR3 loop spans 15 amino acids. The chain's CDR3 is CASRIQGTMNTEAFF. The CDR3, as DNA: TGTGCCAGTAGGATACAGGGAACCATGAACACTGAAGCTTTCTTT.

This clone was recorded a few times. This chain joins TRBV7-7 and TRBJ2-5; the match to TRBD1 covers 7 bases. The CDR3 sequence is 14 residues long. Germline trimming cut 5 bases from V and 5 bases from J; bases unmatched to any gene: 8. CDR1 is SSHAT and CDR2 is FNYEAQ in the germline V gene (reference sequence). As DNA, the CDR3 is TGTGCCAGCAGCCAAAGACAGGGCAGGGAGACCCAGTACTTC. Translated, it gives CASSQRQGRETQYF.

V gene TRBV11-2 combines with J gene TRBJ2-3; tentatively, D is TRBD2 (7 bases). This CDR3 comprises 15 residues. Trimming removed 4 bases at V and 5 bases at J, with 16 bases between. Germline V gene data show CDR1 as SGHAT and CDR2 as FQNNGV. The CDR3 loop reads CASSSGGGAGDTQYF. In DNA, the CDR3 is TGTGCCAGCAGCTCCGGTGGGGGGGCAGGAGATACGCAGTATTTT.

CDR3 sequence reads: CASSQGTTDTQYF. The CDR3 DNA is TGTGCCAGCAGCCAAGGGACAACAGATACGCAGTATTTT. The V gene is TRBV4-2, the J gene TRBJ2-3, with D perhaps matching TRBD1 (5 bases). CDR1 LGHNA and CDR2 YNFKEQ come from the germline V gene. The length of the CDR3 is 13 residues. Trimming stripped 1 base from V and 3 bases from J, with 5 bases between.

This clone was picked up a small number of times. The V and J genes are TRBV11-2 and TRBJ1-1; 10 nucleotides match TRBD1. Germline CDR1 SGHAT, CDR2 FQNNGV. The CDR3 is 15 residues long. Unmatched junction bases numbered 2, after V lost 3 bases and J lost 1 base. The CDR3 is CASSLTGGGNTEAFF. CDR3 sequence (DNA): TGTGCCAGCAGCTTGACAGGGGGCGGGAACACTGAAGCTTTCTTT.

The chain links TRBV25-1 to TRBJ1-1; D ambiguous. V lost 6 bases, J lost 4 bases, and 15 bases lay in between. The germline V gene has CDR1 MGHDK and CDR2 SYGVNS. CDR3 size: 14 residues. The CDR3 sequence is CASRRAVGSTEAFF. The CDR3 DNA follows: TGTGCCAGCAGAAGAGCCGTCGGTAGCACTGAAGCTTTCTTT.

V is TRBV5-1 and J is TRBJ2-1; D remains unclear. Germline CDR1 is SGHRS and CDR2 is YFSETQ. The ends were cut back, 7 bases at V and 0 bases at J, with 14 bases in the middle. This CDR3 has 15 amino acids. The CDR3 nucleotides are TGCGCCAGCCGGATACAGTGGAACTCCTACAATGAGCAGTTCTTC. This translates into CASRIQWNSYNEQFF.

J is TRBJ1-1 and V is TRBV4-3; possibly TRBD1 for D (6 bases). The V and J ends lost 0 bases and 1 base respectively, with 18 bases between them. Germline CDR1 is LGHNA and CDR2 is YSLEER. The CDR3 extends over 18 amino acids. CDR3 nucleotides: TGCGCCAGCAGCCAAGAACGGGACATCGGACCTCAGAACACTGAAGCTTTCTTT. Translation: CASSQERDIGPQNTEAFF.

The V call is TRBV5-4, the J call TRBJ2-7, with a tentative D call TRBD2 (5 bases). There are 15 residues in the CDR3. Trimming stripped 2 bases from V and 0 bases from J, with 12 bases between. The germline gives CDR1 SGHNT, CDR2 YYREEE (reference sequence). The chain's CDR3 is CASSFSASGSYEQYF. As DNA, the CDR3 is TGTGCCAGCAGCTTTTCCGCCAGCGGCTCCTACGAGCAGTACTTC.

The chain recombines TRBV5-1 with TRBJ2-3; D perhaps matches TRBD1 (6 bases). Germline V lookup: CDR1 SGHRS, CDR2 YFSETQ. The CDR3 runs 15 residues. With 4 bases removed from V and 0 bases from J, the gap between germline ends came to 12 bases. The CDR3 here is CASSPVGGSTDTQYF. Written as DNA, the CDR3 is TGCGCCAGCAGCCCGGTAGGGGGTAGCACAGATACGCAGTATTTT. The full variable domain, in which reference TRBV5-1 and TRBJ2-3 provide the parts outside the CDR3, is KAGVTQTPRYLIKTRGQQVTLSCSPISGHRSVSWYQQTPGQGLQFLFEYFSETQRNKGNFPGRFSGRQFSNSRSEMNVSTLELGDSALYLCASSPVGGSTDTQYFGPGTRLTVL.

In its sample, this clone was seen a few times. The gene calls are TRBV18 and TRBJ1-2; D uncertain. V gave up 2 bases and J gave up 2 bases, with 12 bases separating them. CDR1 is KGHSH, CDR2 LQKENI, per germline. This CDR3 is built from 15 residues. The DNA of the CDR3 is TGTGCCAGCTCACCATCTCGGGGTCCAAACTATGGCTACACCTTC. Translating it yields CASSPSRGPNYGYTF. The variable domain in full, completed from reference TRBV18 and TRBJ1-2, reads NAGVMQNPRHLVRRRGQEARLRCSPMKGHSHVYWYRQLPEEGLKFMVYLQKENIIDESGMPKERFSAEFPKEGPSILRIQQVVRGDSAAYFCASSPSRGPNYGYTFGSGTRLTVV.

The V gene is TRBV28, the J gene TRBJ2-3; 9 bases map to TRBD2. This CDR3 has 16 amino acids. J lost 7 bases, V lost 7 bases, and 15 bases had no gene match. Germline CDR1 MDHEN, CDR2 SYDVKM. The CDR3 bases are TGTGCCAGCACCCCAGGAGAGGCGGGGGGGTTAAATACGCAGTATTTT. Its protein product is CASTPGEAGGLNTQYF.

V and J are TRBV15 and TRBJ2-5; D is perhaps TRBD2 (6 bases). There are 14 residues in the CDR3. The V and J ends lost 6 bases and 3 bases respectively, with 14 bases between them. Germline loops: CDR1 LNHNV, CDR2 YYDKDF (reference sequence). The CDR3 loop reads CATRGSGLKETQYF. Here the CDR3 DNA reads TGTGCCACCAGGGGTAGCGGTTTGAAAGAGACCCAGTACTTC.

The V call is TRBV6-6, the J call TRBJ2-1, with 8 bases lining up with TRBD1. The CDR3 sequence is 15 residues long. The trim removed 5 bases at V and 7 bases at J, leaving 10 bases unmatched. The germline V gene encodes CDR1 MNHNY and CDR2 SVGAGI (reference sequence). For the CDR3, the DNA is TGTGCCAGCAGTCGCGGGACAGGAAATTCGAATGAGCAGTTCTTC. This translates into CASSRGTGNSNEQFF.

CDR3 protein: CASSQAGQGISGYTF. The CDR3 coding sequence is TGCGCCAGCAGCCAAGCGGGACAGGGGATCTCTGGCTACACCTTC. This chain joins TRBV4-1 and TRBJ1-2; 10 bases match TRBD1. Germline values: CDR1 MGHRA, CDR2 YSYEKL. The CDR3 loop spans 15 amino acids. V lost 1 base, J lost 7 bases, and 6 bases stayed unmatched.

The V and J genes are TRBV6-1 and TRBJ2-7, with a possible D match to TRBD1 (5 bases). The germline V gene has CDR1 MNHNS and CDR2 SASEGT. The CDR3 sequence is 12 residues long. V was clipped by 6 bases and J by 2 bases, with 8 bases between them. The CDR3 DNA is TGTGCCAGCAGCCCCAGGGCCTACGAGCAGTACTTC. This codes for CASSPRAYEQYF.

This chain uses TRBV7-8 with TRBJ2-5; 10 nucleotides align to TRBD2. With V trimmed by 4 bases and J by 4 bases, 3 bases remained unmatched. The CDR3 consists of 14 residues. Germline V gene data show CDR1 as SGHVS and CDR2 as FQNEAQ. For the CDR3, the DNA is TGTGCCAGCAGCTCCCGACTAGCGGGAGAGACCCAGTACTTC. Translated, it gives CASSSRLAGETQYF.

CDR3 coding DNA: TGCGCCAGCAGCTTGGGGGGACAGGGGCCCTACGAGCAGTACTTC. Its protein is CASSLGGQGPYEQYF. The chain combines TRBV5-1 with TRBJ2-7, with TRBD1 identical over 10 bases. Germline V gene lookup returns CDR1 SGHRS and CDR2 YFSETQ. J was trimmed by 2 bases and V by 0 bases; bases with no gene match: 2. The CDR3 spans 15 residues.

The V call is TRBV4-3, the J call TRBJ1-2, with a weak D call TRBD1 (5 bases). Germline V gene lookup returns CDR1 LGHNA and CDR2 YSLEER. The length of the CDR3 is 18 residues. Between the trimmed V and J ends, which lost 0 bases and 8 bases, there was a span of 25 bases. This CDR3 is CASSQDPGLRLGGAGYTF. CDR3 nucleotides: TGCGCCAGCAGCCAAGATCCAGGTCTCCGACTGGGCGGGGCCGGCTACACCTTC.

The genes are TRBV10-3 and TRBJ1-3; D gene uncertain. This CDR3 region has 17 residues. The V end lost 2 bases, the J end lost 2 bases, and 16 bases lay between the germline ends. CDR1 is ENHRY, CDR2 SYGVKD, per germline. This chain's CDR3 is CAISEIAFGSPGNTIYF. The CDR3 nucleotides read TGTGCCATCAGTGAGATAGCTTTTGGGTCCCCTGGAAACACCATATATTTT.

The CDR3 is CASTLSLTGAGYTF. The CDR3 DNA is TGTGCCAGCACCCTGTCCCTGACAGGGGCTGGCTACACCTTC. The chain couples TRBV6-5 to TRBJ1-2, with 8 bases identical to TRBD1. Germline loops: CDR1 MNHEY, CDR2 SVGAGI. J lost 7 bases, V lost 7 bases, and 11 bases had no gene match. The CDR3 runs 14 residues.